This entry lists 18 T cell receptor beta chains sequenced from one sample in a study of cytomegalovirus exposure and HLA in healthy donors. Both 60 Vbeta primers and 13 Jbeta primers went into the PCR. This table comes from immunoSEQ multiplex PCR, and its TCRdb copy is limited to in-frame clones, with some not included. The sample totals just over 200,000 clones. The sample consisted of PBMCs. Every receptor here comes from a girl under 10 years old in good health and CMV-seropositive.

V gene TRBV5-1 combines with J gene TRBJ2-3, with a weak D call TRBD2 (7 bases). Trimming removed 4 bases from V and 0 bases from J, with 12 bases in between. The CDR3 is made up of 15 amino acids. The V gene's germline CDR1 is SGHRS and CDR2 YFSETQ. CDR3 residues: CASSRGGASTDTQYF. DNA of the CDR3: TGCGCCAGCAGCCGTGGGGGGGCTAGCACAGATACGCAGTATTTT.

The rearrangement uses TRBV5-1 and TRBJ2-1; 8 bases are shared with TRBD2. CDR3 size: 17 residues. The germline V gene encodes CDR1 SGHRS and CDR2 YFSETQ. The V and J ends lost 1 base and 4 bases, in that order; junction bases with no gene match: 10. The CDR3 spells CASSLPSGRRYYNEQFF. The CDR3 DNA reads TGCGCCAGCAGCTTGCCCAGCGGGAGAAGATATTACAATGAGCAGTTCTTC.

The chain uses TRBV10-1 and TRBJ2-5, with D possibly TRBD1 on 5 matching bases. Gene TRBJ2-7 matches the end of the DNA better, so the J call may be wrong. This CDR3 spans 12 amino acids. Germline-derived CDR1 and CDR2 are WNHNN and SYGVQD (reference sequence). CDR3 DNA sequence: TGCGCCAGCAGTGAGACAGGCTACGAGCAGTACTTC. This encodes CASSETGYEQYF.

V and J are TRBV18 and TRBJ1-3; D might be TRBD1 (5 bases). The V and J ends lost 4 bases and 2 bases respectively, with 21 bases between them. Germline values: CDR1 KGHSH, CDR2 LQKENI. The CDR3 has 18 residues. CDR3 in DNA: TGTGCCAGCTCACTCATGACCCCGACCGGGGGTACTGGAAACACCATATATTTT. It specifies CASSLMTPTGGTGNTIYF.

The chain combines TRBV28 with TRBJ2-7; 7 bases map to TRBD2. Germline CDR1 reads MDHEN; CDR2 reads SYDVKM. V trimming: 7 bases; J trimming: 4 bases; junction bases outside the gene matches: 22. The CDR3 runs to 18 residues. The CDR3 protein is CASKAGNLVGRKFYEQYF. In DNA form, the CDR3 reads TGTGCCAGCAAAGCTGGCAACCTTGTCGGGAGGAAATTTTACGAGCAGTACTTC.

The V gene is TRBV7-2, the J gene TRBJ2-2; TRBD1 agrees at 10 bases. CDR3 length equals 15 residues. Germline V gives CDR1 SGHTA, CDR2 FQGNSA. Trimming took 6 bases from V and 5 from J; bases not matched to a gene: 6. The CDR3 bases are TGTGCCAGCAGGCCAGACAGGGGGCAAACCGGGGAGCTGTTTTTT. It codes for CASRPDRGQTGELFF.

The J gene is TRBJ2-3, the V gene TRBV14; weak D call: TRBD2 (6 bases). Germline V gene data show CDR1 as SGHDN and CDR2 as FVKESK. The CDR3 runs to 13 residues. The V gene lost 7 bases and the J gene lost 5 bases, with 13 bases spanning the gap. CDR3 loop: CASKLAGIDTQYF. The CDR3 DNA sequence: TGTGCCAGCAAACTAGCTGGGATAGATACGCAGTATTTT.

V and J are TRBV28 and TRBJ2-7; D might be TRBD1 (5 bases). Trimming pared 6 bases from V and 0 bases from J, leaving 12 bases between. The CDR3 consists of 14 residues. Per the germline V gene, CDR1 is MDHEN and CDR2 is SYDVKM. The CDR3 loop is CASRLRGHSYEQYF. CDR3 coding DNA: TGTGCCAGCAGGCTTAGGGGTCACTCCTACGAGCAGTACTTC. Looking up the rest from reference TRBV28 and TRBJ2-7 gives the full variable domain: DVKVTQSSRYLVKRTGEKVFLECVQDMDHENMFWYRQDPGLGLRLIYFSYDVKMKEKGDIPEGYSVSREKKERFSLILESASTNQTSMYLCASRLRGHSYEQYFGPGTRLTVT.

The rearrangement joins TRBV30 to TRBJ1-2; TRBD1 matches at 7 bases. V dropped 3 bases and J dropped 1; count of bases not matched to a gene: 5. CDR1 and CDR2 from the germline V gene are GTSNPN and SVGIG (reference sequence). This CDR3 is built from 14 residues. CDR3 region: CAWRRDRYNYGYTF. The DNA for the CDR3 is TGTGCCTGGAGGAGGGACAGATATAACTATGGCTACACCTTC.

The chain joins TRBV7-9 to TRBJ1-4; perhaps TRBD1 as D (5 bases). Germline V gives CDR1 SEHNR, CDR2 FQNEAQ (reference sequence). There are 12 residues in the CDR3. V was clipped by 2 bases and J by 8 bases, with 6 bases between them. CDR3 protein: CASSLSGEKLFF. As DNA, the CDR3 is TGTGCCAGCAGCTTATCAGGGGAAAAACTGTTTTTT. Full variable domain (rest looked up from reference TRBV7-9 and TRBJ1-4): DTGVSQNPRHKITKRGQNVTFRCDPISEHNRLYWYRQTLGQGPEFLTYFQNEAQLEKSRLLSDRFSAERPKGSFSTLEIQRTEQGDSAMYLCASSLSGEKLFFGSGTQLSVL.

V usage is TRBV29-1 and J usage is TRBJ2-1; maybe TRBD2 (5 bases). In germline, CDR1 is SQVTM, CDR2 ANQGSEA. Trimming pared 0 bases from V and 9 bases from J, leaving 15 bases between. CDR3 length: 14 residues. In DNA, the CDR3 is TGCAGCGTTGAAGATGCGGCTAGCTTCCCTGAGCAGTTCTTC. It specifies CSVEDAASFPEQFF.

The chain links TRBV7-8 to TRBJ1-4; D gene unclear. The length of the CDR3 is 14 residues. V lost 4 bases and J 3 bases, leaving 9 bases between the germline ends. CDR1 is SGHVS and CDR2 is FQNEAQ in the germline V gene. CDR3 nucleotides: TGTGCCAGCAGCTACAACGGAGCTAATGAAAAACTGTTTTTT. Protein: CASSYNGANEKLFF.

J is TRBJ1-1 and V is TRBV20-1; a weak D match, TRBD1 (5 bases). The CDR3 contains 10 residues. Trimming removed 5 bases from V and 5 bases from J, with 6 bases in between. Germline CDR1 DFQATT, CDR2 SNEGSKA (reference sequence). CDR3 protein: CSASGTEAFF. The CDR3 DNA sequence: TGCAGTGCTTCAGGGACTGAAGCTTTCTTT.

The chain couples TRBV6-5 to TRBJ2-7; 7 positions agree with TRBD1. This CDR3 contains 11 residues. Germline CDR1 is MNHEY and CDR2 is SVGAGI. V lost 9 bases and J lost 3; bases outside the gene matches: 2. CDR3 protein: CASGTDYEQYF. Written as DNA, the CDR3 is TGTGCCAGTGGGACAGACTACGAGCAGTACTTC.

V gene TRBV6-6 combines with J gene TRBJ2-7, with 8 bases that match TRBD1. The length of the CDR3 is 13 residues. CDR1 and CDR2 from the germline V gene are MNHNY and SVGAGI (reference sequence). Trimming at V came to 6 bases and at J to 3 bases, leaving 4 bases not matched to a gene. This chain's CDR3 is CASSRQGFYEQYF. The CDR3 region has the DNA TGTGCCAGCAGCCGACAGGGGTTCTACGAGCAGTACTTC.

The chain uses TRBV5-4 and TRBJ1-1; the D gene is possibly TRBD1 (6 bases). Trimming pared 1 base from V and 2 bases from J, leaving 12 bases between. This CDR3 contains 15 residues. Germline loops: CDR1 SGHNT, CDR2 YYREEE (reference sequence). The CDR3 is CASSLKTGANTEAFF. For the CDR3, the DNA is TGTGCCAGCAGCTTGAAGACAGGAGCCAACACTGAAGCTTTCTTT.

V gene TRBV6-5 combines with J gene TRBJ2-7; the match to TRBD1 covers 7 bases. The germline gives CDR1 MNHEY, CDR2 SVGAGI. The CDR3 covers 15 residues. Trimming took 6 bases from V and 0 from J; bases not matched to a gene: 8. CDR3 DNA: TGTGCCAGCAGAACCGGGACAGCAAGCTCCTACGAGCAGTACTTC. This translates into CASRTGTASSYEQYF.

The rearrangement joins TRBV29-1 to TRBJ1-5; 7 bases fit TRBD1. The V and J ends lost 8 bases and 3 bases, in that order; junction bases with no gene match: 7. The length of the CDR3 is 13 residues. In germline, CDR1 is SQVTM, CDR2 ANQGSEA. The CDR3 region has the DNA TGCAGCATCCGGACAGGCCCCAATCAGCCCCAGCATTTT. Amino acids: CSIRTGPNQPQHF.